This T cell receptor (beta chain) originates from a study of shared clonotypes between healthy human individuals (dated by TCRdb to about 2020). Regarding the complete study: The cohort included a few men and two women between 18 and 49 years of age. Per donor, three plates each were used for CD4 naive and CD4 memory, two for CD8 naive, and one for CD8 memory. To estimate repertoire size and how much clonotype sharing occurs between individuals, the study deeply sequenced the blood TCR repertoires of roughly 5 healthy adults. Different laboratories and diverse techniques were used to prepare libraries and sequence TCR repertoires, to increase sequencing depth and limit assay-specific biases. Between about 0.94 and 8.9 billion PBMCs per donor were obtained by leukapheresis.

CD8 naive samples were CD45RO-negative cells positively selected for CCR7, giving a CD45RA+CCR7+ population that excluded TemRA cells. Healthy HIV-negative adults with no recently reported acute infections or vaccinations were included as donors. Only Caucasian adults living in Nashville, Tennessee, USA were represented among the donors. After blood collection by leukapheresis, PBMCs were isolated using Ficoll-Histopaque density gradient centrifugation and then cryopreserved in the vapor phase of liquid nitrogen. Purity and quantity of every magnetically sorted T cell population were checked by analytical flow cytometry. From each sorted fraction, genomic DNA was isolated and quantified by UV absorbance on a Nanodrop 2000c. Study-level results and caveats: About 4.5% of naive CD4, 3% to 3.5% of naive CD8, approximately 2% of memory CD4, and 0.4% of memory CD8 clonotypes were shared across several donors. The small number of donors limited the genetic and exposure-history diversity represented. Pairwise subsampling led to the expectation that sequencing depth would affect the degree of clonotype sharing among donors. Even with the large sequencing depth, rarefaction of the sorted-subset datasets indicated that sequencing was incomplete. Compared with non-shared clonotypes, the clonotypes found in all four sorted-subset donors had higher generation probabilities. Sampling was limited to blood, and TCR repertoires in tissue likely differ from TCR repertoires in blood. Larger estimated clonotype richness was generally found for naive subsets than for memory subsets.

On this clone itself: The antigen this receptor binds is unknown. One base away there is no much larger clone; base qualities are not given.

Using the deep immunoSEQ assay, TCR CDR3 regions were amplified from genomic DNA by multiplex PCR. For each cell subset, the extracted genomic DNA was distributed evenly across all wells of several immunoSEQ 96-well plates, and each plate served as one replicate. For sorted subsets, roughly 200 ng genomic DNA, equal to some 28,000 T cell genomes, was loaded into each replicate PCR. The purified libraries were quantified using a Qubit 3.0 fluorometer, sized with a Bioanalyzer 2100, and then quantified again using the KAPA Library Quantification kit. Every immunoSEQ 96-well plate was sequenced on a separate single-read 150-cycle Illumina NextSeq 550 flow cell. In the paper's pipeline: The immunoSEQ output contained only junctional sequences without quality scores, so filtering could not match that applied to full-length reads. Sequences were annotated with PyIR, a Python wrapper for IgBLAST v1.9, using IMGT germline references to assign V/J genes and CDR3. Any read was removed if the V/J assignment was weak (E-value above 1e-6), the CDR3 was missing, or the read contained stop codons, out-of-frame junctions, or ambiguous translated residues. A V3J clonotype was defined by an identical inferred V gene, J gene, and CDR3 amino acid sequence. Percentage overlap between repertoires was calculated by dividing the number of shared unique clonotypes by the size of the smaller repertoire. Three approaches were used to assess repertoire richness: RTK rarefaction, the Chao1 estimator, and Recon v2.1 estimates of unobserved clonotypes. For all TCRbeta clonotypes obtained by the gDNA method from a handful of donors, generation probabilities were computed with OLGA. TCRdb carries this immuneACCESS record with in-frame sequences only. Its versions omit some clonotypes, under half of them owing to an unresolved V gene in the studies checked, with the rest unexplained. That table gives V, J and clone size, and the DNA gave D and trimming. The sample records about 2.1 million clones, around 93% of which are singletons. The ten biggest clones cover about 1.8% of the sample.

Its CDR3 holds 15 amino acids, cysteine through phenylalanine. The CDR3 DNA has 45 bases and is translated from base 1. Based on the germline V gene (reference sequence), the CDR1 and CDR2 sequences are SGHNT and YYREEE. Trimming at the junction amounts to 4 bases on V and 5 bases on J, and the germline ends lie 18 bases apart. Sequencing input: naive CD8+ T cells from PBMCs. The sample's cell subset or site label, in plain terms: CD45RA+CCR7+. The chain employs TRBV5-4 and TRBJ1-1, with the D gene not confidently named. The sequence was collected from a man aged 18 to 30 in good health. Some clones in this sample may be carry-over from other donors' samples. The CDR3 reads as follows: CASSPLIGVGTEAFF. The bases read TGTGCCAGCAGCCCGCTTATAGGCGTTGGGACTGAAGCTTTCTTT.